These T cell receptor beta chains were read from a single sample in a study of CD8+ T cells in alopecia areata. Clones were read by immunoSEQ multiplex PCR, and TCRdb kept only the in-frame ones, dropping some. The sample carries 180,000 or so clones, just over 65% recorded once. The specimen comprised CD8+ T cells sorted from blood, sampled at week 0. The receptors originated from a human donor with alopecia areata. Both conserved end residues are part of each CDR3. The D gene is left open where the match is weak. Expanded clones are given a class, and other clones once, few, many or no size at all.

J: TRBJ2-7; V: TRBV6-6; size: .; D: .; CDR3: CASSYETYYEQYF
J: TRBJ2-3; V: TRBV6-1; size: .; D: TRBD2; CDR3: CASSEAVSRGSTDTQYF
J: TRBJ1-2; V: TRBV6-6; size: few; D: TRBD1; CDR3: CASRGTEHYGYTF
J: TRBJ2-7; V: TRBV4-1; size: .; D: TRBD1; CDR3: CASSQQGAGYEQYF
J: TRBJ2-1; V: TRBV20-1; size: .; D: .; CDR3: CSARIYNEQFF
J: TRBJ2-1; V: TRBV12-5; size: few; D: TRBD1; CDR3: CASGGQGAYNEQFF
J: TRBJ2-5; V: TRBV6-1; size: .; D: .; CDR3: CASSSTDSSWETQYF
J: TRBJ1-1; V: TRBV27; size: once; D: .; CDR3: CASSLGARAFF
J: TRBJ2-1; V: TRBV29-1; size: .; D: TRBD2; CDR3: CSANFGGREYNEQFF
J: TRBJ2-7; V: TRBV7-8; size: .; D: .; CDR3: CASSLAMGKEQYF
J: TRBJ1-4; V: TRBV7-9; size: .; D: .; CDR3: CASSLWLLEEKLFF
J: TRBJ2-7; V: TRBV27; size: .; D: .; CDR3: CASSLGQFSYEQYF
J: TRBJ2-3; V: TRBV23-1; size: .; D: .; CDR3: CASSQSVEQSTDTQYF
J: TRBJ1-2; V: TRBV13; size: once; D: .; CDR3: CASSLSGNYGYTF
J: TRBJ2-5; V: TRBV13; size: .; D: .; CDR3: CASSLSEANQETQYF
J: TRBJ1-4; V: TRBV29-1; size: few; D: TRBD1; CDR3: CSVAGTGDEKLFF